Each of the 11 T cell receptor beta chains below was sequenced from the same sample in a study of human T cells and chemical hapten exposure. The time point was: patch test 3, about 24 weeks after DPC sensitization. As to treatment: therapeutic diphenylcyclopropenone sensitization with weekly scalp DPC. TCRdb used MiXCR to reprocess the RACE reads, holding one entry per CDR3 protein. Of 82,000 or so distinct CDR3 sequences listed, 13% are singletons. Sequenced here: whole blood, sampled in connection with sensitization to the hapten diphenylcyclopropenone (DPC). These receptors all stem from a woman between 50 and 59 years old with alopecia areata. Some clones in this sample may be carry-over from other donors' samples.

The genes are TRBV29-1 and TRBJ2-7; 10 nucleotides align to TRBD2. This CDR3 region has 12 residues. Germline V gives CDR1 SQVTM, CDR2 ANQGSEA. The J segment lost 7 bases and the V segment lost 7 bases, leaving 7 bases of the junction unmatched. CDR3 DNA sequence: TGCAGCGCCAGACTAGCGGGTAGTGAGCAGTACTTC. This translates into CSARLAGSEQYF.

The CDR3 nucleotides read TGTGCCAGCACTGCCGCCCCTAGCGGGAGGGCCTCCTACAATGAGCAGTTCTTC. Translated, it gives CASTAAPSGRASYNEQFF. The chain recombines TRBV6-5 with TRBJ2-1; TRBD2 aligns across 12 bases. The V gene end was trimmed by 7 bases and the J gene end by 0 bases; junction bases not matched to a gene: 10. CDR3 size: 18 residues. CDR1 and CDR2 (germline): MNHEY, SVGAGI.

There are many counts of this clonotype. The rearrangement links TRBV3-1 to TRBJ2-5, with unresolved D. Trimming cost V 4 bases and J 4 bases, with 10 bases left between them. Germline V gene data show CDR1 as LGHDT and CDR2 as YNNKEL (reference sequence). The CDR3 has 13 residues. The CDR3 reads CASSPSGLETQYF. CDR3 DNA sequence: TGTGCCAGCAGCCCTTCCGGGTTAGAGACCCAGTACTTC.

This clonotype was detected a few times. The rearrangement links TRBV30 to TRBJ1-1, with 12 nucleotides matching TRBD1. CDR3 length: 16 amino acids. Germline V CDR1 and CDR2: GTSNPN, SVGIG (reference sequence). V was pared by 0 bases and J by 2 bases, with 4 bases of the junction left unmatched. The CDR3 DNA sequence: TGTGCCTGGAGTGTGGGGACAGGGGGCGGAAACACTGAAGCTTTCTTT. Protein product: CAWSVGTGGGNTEAFF.

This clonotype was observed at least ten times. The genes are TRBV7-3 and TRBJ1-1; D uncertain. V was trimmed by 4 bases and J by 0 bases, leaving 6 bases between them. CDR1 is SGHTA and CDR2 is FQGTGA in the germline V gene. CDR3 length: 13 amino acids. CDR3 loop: CASSSLMNTEAFF. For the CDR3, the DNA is TGTGCCAGCAGCTCCCTAATGAACACTGAAGCTTTCTTT.

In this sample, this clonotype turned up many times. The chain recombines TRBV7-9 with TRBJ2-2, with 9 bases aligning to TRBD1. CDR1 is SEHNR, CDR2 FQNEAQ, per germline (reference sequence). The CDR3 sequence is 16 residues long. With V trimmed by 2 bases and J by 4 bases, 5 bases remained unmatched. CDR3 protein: CASSLTPTGGTGELFF. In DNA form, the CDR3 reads TGTGCCAGCAGCTTAACCCCGACAGGGGGCACCGGGGAGCTGTTTTTT.

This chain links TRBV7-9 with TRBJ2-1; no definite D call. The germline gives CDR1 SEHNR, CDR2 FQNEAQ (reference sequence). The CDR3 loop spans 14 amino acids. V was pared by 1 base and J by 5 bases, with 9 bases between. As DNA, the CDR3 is TGTGCCAGCAGCTTAGAGACTGGGGACAATGAGCAGTTCTTC. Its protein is CASSLETGDNEQFF.

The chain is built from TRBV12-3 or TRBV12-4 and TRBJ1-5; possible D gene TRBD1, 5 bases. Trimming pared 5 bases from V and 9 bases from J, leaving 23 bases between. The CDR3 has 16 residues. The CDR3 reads CASSLSGRDGGLPQHF. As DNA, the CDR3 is TGTGCCAGCAGTCTCTCGGGCCGGGACGGTGGATTGCCCCAGCATTTT.

The CDR3 nucleotides are TGCAGCGTGCATGGACTAGCGGGAGAGTATGAGCAGTTCTTC. Translation gives CSVHGLAGEYEQFF. The V call is TRBV29-1, the J call TRBJ2-1, with TRBD2 matching 13 bases. The CDR3 has 14 amino acids. From germline, CDR1 is SQVTM and CDR2 ANQGSEA. Unmatched junction bases numbered 7, after V lost 6 bases and J lost 8 bases.

The CDR3 bases are TGTGCCAGCAGCTTAGGAATAGGGGACGGAAACACCATATATTTT. Its protein product is CASSLGIGDGNTIYF. This sequence joins TRBV11-2 and TRBJ1-3, with a tentative D call TRBD1 (5 bases). CDR1 and CDR2 from the germline V gene are SGHAT and FQNNGV. V shed 1 base and J shed 4 bases, with 11 bases lying between them. This CDR3 has 15 amino acids.

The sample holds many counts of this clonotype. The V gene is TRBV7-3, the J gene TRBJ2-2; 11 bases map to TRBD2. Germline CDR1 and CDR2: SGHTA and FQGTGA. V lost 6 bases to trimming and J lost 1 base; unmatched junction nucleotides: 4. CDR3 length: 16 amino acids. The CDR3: CASRSGTSGNTGELFF. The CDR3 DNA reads TGTGCCAGCAGGTCCGGGACTAGCGGGAACACCGGGGAGCTGTTTTTT.